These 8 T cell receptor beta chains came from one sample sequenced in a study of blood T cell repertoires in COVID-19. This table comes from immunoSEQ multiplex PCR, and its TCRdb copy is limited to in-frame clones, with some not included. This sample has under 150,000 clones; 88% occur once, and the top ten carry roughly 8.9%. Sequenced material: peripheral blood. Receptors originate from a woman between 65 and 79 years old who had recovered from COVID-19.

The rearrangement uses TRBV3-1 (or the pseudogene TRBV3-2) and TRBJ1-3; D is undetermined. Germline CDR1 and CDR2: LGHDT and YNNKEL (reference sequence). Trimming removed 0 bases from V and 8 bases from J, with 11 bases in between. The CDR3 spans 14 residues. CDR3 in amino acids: CASSQDRHVHTIYF. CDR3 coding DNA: TGTGCCAGCAGCCAAGACCGACACGTGCACACCATATATTTT.

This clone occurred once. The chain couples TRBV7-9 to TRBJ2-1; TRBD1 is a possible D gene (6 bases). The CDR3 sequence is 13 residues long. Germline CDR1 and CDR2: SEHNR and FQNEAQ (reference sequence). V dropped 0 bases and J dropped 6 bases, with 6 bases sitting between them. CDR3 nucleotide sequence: TGTGCCAGCAGCTTAGCAGGGGGCAATGAGCAGTTCTTC. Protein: CASSLAGGNEQFF.

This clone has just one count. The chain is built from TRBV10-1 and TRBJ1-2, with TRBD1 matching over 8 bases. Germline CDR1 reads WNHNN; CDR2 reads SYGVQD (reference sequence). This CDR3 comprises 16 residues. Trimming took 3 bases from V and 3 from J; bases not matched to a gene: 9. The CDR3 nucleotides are TGCGCCAGCAGTGAAGGGCGACAGGGGCTAGACTATGGCTACACCTTC. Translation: CASSEGRQGLDYGYTF.

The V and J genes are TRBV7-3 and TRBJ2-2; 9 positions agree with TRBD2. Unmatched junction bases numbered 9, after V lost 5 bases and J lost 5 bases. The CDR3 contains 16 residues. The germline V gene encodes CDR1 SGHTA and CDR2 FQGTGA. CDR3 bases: TGTGCCAGCAGCCCTCGGCGGGGGGGCGATACCGGGGAGCTGTTTTTT. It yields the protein CASSPRRGGDTGELFF. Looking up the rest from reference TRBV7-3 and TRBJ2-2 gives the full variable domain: GAGVSQTPSNKVTEKGKYVELRCDPISGHTALYWYRQSLGQGPEFLIYFQGTGAADDSGLPNDRFFAVRPEGSVSTLKIQRTERGDSAVYLCASSPRRGGDTGELFFGEGSRLTVL.

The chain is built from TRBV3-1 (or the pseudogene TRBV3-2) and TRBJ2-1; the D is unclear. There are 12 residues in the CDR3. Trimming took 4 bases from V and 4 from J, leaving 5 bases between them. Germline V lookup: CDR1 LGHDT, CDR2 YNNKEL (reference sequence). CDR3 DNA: TGTGCCAGCAGCCTATTATACAATGAGCAGTTCTTC. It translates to CASSLLYNEQFF.

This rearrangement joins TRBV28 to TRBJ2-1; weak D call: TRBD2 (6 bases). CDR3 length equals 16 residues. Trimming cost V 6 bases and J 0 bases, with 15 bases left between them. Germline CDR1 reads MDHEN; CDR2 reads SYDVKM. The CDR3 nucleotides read TGTGCCAGCAGGTCTGGAGGGTCCCGCTCCTACAATGAGCAGTTCTTC. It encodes CASRSGGSRSYNEQFF.

The CDR3 reads CASSDASGGDTQYF. In nucleotides, the CDR3 is TGCGCCAGCAGTGACGCTAGCGGGGGGGATACGCAGTATTTT. The chain combines TRBV5-1 with TRBJ2-3; 11 nucleotides line up with TRBD2. Germline V CDR1 and CDR2: SGHRS, YFSETQ. CDR3 length: 14 amino acids. J gave up 6 bases and V 5 bases, and 5 bases lay outside the gene matches.

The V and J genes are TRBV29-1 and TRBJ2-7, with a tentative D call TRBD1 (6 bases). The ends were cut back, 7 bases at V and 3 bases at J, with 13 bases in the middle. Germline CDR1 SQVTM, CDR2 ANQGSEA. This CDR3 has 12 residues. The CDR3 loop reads CSAWDTRYEQYF. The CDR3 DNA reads TGCAGCGCATGGGACACCCGCTACGAGCAGTACTTC.